The 16 T cell receptor beta chains below were found in one sample sequenced in a study of shared clonotypes between healthy human individuals. TCRdb keeps only in-frame clones here, not all; method: immunoSEQ multiplex PCR. This sample has over 850,000 clones, with 78% found just once. The sample was memory CD4+ T cells from PBMCs. Subset described: CD45RA-negative fraction. All receptors derive from a man between 18 and 29 years old in good health. Some clones in this sample may be carry-over from other donors' samples.

The V and J genes are TRBV10-3 and TRBJ2-3; the D is unclear. Germline lookup yields CDR1 ENHRY and CDR2 SYGVKD. The CDR3 totals 14 residues. Trimming shortened V by 5 bases and J by 0 bases, and 9 bases separated the two germline ends. The chain's CDR3 is CAISTDPSTDTQYF. In DNA form, the CDR3 reads TGTGCCATCAGTACAGACCCTAGCACAGATACGCAGTATTTT.

This chain connects TRBV28 to TRBJ1-1, with D uncertain. The CDR3 runs 15 residues. From germline, CDR1 is MDHEN and CDR2 SYDVKM. Trimming removed 4 bases at V and 5 bases at J, with 17 bases between. CDR3 loop: CASSSVRAVGTEAFF. The CDR3, as DNA: TGTGCCAGCAGTTCCGTGCGGGCAGTCGGAACTGAAGCTTTCTTT.

The chain carries TRBV5-1 and TRBJ2-7, with 15 bases lining up with TRBD2. This CDR3 has 18 residues. V was clipped by 1 base and J by 2 bases; unmatched bases: 7. CDR1 is SGHRS, CDR2 YFSETQ, per germline. CDR3: CASSLRLRTSGRAYEQYF. In DNA form, the CDR3 reads TGCGCCAGCAGCTTGAGGCTCCGGACTAGCGGGAGGGCCTACGAGCAGTACTTC.

There are many counts of this clone. The CDR3 region is CASSVEANYGYTF. CDR3 coding DNA: TGTGCCAGCAGTGTAGAGGCAAACTATGGCTACACCTTC. This chain joins TRBV2 and TRBJ1-2; no reliable D call. The length of the CDR3 is 13 residues. Trimming shortened V by 4 bases and J by 2 bases, and 8 bases separated the two germline ends. Germline CDR1 and CDR2: SNHLY and FYNNEI.

The rearrangement joins TRBV10-3 to TRBJ2-3; weak D call: TRBD1 (6 bases). The CDR3 is 15 amino acids. Germline values: CDR1 ENHRY, CDR2 SYGVKD. Trimming shortened V by 3 bases and J by 2 bases, and 12 bases separated the two germline ends. This CDR3 is CAISDTRQVTDTQYF. The CDR3 DNA reads as TGTGCCATCAGTGACACCAGACAGGTCACAGATACGCAGTATTTT.

The rearrangement uses TRBV11-1 and TRBJ1-3, with D perhaps TRBD1 (5 bases). Trimming stripped 6 bases from V and 4 bases from J, with 16 bases between. The CDR3 runs to 15 residues. CDR1 is SGHAT, CDR2 FQDESV, per germline (reference sequence). Here the CDR3 reads CASSRGRGFGNTIYF. CDR3 in DNA: TGTGCCAGCAGTCGAGGTCGGGGGTTCGGAAACACCATATATTTT.

V usage is TRBV6-6 and J usage is TRBJ2-1; D may be TRBD1 or TRBD2 (6 bases each). Per the germline V gene, CDR1 is MNHNY and CDR2 is SVGAGI (reference sequence). Trimming stripped 6 bases from V and 9 bases from J, with 12 bases between. CDR3 length equals 12 residues. CDR3: CASSSQGLEQFF. The CDR3 nucleotides read TGTGCCAGCAGCTCACAGGGACTTGAGCAGTTCTTC.

Regarding this clone: Other nucleotide sequences in the sample specify the same CDR3. The J gene is TRBJ2-3, the V gene TRBV5-6; no reliable D call. The CDR3 covers 13 residues. V was cut by 1 base and J by 1 base, with 4 bases left in between. Looked up from germline, CDR1 is SGHDT and CDR2 is YYEEEE. Here the CDR3 reads CASSLPGTDTQYF. Written as DNA, the CDR3 is TGTGCCAGCAGCTTGCCCGGCACAGATACGCAGTATTTT.

The chain employs TRBV5-1 and TRBJ2-1; D gene ambiguous. Germline V gene sequence: CDR1 SGHRS, CDR2 YFSETQ. V was pared by 4 bases and J by 10 bases, with 12 bases between. The CDR3 sequence is 12 residues long. The CDR3 region has the DNA TGCGCCAGCAGCCCCCCGGGTCAAGAGCAGTTCTTC. It specifies CASSPPGQEQFF.

This clone was seen only once. The chain couples TRBV25-1 to TRBJ2-5, with 8 bases aligning to TRBD2. CDR3 length: 16 residues. V shed 4 bases, J shed 5 bases, and the junction held 12 bases outside the gene matches. The germline CDR1 and CDR2 sequences are MGHDK and SYGVNS. The DNA of the CDR3 is TGTGCCAGCAGTGGGGTCGGGGGGGGAAGGAGGGAGACCCAGTACTTC. Amino acids: CASSGVGGGRRETQYF.

In its sample, this clone was seen a few times. The V call is TRBV18, the J call TRBJ2-7; D might be TRBD1 (6 bases). CDR3 length equals 15 residues. Germline V CDR1 and CDR2: KGHSH, LQKENI. V gave up 0 bases and J gave up 5 bases, with 14 bases separating them. The CDR3 loop is CASSPPRQDTHEQYF. As DNA, the CDR3 is TGTGCCAGCTCACCACCGCGACAGGACACTCACGAGCAGTACTTC.

This clone was seen a handful of times. The sample carries other DNA sequences with the same CDR3. J is TRBJ1-1 and V is TRBV7-8; D is perhaps TRBD1 (6 bases). V gave up 1 base and J gave up 8 bases, with 14 bases separating them. Germline V CDR1 and CDR2: SGHVS, FQNEAQ. The CDR3 sequence is 14 residues long. The CDR3 here is CASSLGGSGTEAFF. The CDR3 nucleotides are TGTGCCAGCAGCTTAGGTGGTTCCGGGACAGAAGCTTTCTTT.

The chain has TRBV14 and TRBJ2-7; 13 bases map to TRBD2. Trimming removed 4 bases from V and 11 bases from J; junction bases left unmatched: 14. This CDR3 is built from 16 residues. Germline CDR1 is SGHDN and CDR2 is FVKESK. CDR3 in amino acids: CASSLSGRGLAGVEYF. The CDR3 DNA reads as TGTGCCAGCAGCCTCTCAGGGAGAGGACTAGCGGGAGTAGAGTACTTC.

The genes are TRBV7-9 and TRBJ1-4; D call uncertain. The CDR3 runs 15 residues. The V and J ends lost 2 bases and 0 bases respectively, with 7 bases between them. The germline V gene encodes CDR1 SEHNR and CDR2 FQNEAQ (reference sequence). The CDR3 loop is CASSLLGSTNEKLFF. As DNA, the CDR3 is TGTGCCAGCAGCTTATTGGGATCAACTAATGAAAAACTGTTTTTT.

The chain uses TRBV29-1 and TRBJ2-2; D perhaps matches TRBD2 (6 bases). The CDR3 has 14 amino acids. The germline gives CDR1 SQVTM, CDR2 ANQGSEA. The V end was cut by 7 bases, the J end by 2 bases, with 14 bases between. The CDR3 region is CSARGGINTGELFF. The DNA for the CDR3 is TGCAGCGCGAGGGGCGGGATCAACACCGGGGAGCTGTTTTTT.

This sequence joins TRBV5-1 and TRBJ1-4, with D tentatively TRBD1 (5 bases). CDR1 and CDR2 from the germline V gene are SGHRS and YFSETQ. Trimming shortened V by 3 bases and J by 6 bases, and 15 bases separated the two germline ends. This CDR3 has 15 amino acids. CDR3: CASSYLTGGDEKLFF. The CDR3, as DNA: TGCGCCAGCAGCTACCTCACAGGCGGAGATGAAAAACTGTTTTTT.